At least ten counts were recorded for the clone carrying this TCR beta chain. Ophthalmopathy patients had moderate-to-severe active disease, CAS ≥3, NOSPECS ≥4, and disease duration under 3 months. Thyroid ultrasound and orbital computed tomography, with clinical symptoms and serum thyroxine and TRAb, informed diagnoses. V lost 0 bases to trimming and J lost 1 base, with 6 bases between them. Germline V gene sequence: CDR1 SEHNR, CDR2 FQNEAQ (reference sequence). There are 14 residues in the CDR3. The data belong to a study of T cells in Graves' hyperthyroidism and ophthalmopathy. TCR beta CDR3 region amplification was performed from RNA transcripts. First-round RT-PCR with HTBI primers amplified the TCR CDR3 region. TCRdb reanalysed the multiplex PCR reads using MiXCR and keeps one entry per CDR3 protein. The sample yields 550,000 to 600,000 distinct CDR3 sequences, 14% seen once.

V gene TRBV7-9 combines with J gene TRBJ1-1; no clear D gene. The sequence came from a woman under 30 with Graves' ophthalmopathy. The sample comprised blood. Here the CDR3 reads CASSLAGSNTEAFF. CDR3 sequence (DNA): TGTGCCAGCAGCTTAGCGGGATCGAACACTGAAGCTTTCTTT.